The clone carrying this T cell receptor beta chain was detected only a few times. The data originate from a study of beta chain features in type 1 diabetes. The CDR3 is made up of 12 amino acids. The V and J ends lost 3 bases and 5 bases respectively, with 5 bases between them. The germline V gene has CDR1 SGHTA and CDR2 FQGNSA. TCRB transcripts that were expressed got sequenced, as all of the isolated RNA had been reverse transcribed. Sequenced by immunoSEQ multiplex PCR; TCRdb stores in-frame clones only, minus some. The sample shows nearly 350,000 clones, approximately 8% of them seen only once. This clonotype was obtained from a woman aged 18 to 35 in good health. Sequencing was carried out using central memory CD4+ T cells from blood. The chain uses TRBV7-2 and TRBJ1-5, with D uncertain. As DNA, the CDR3 is TGTGCCAGCAGCTTTCTGTATCAGCCCCAGCATTTT. This codes for CASSFLYQPQHF.